The 5 T cell receptor beta chains reported below all come from one sample, sequenced in a study of neoadjuvant anti-PD-1 for oral cavity cancer. Time point: after neoadjuvant nivolumab, at surgical resection. The method was immunoSEQ multiplex PCR; TCRdb's version includes in-frame clones alone and lacks a portion of them. This table has about 13,000 clones, about 76% appearing once. The source material was PBMCs, sampled after nivolumab (anti-PD-1) treatment. The receptors stem from a person between 40 and 80 years old with oral cavity squamous cell carcinoma.

Only one count was recorded for this clone. The CDR3 DNA reads TGTGCCAGCAGTTACGGGGGAGGCTCGGGATCTGGCTACACCTTC. Its protein is CASSYGGGSGSGYTF. This sequence joins TRBV6-5 and TRBJ1-2; TRBD1 might be the D (5 bases). The CDR3 sequence is 15 residues long. Trimming left V 2 bases short and J 7 bases short, with 17 bases between. From germline, CDR1 is MNHEY and CDR2 SVGAGI.

This clone was seen only a few times. The rearrangement joins TRBV9 to TRBJ2-2; TRBD1 might be the D (5 bases). The CDR3 covers 14 residues. V was shortened by 4 bases and J by 4 bases, with 11 bases between the two germline ends. Germline V gives CDR1 SGDLS, CDR2 YYNGEE. The CDR3 region is CASSLWGGTGELFF. The DNA of the CDR3 is TGTGCCAGCAGCCTGTGGGGCGGCACCGGGGAGCTGTTTTTT.

This chain joins TRBV6-5 and TRBJ1-4, with 8 bases that match TRBD1. V dropped 2 bases and J dropped 7; count of bases not matched to a gene: 6. The CDR3 sequence is 15 residues long. CDR1 MNHEY and CDR2 SVGAGI come from the germline V gene. The CDR3 nucleotides are TGTGCCAGCAGTTACGGTGGACAGGGAGTTGAAAAACTGTTTTTT. As protein: CASSYGGQGVEKLFF.

This clone was seen only a few times. V gene TRBV27 combines with J gene TRBJ2-2; 10 positions match TRBD2. The CDR3 sequence is 17 residues long. Unmatched junction bases numbered 13, after V lost 5 bases and J lost 7 bases. The germline CDR1 and CDR2 sequences are MNHEY and SMNVEV (reference sequence). The CDR3 reads CASSISGRAVFDGELFF. CDR3 DNA: TGTGCCAGCAGTATAAGCGGGAGGGCCGTATTTGACGGGGAGCTGTTTTTT.

V gene TRBV6-1 combines with J gene TRBJ2-7; TRBD2 matches 7 bases. Unmatched junction bases numbered 13, after V lost 7 bases and J lost 4 bases. Germline V gives CDR1 MNHNS, CDR2 SASEGT. The CDR3 runs to 15 residues. The CDR3 nucleotides are TGTGCCAGCACCGAAGGGTCGGGACTAAGGTACGAGCAGTACTTC. Its protein product is CASTEGSGLRYEQYF.